The 32 T cell receptor beta chains in this list originate from one sample, sequenced in a study of T cells in Graves' hyperthyroidism and ophthalmopathy. TCR beta CDR3 regions were amplified from RNA transcripts. RT-PCR in the first round (using the HTBI primer set) targeted the TCR CDR3. TCRdb fed the multiplex PCR reads into MiXCR, producing one record per CDR3 protein. The table records some 300,000 distinct CDR3 sequences, about 19% of them present only once. The sequenced material came from blood. The source is a man aged 45-65 years with Graves' ophthalmopathy.

This clonotype was found many times. This chain links TRBV12-3 or TRBV12-4 with TRBJ2-7; 14 positions match TRBD2. V was clipped by 6 bases and J by 6 bases; unmatched bases: 7. The CDR3 is 15 residues long. In DNA form, the CDR3 reads TGTGCCAGCAGCCAGACTAGCGGGAGGGCCCCCGAGCAGTACTTC. Protein: CASSQTSGRAPEQYF.

This clonotype was seen repeatedly, ten times or more. The chain carries TRBV27 and TRBJ1-5, with 9 positions matching TRBD1. CDR1 is MNHEY, CDR2 SMNVEV, per germline (reference sequence). The CDR3 has 14 amino acids. The J segment lost 9 bases and the V segment lost 6 bases, leaving 9 bases of the junction unmatched. The CDR3 bases are TGTGCCAGCAGAACTGACAGGGGGACATGGCCCCAGCATTTT. Its protein product is CASRTDRGTWPQHF.

Many counts were recorded for this clonotype. The V call is TRBV3-1, the J call TRBJ1-1; D uncertain. The CDR3 sequence is 14 residues long. Germline V gene sequence: CDR1 LGHDT, CDR2 YNNKEL (reference sequence). V lost 0 bases to trimming and J lost 1 base, with 6 bases between them. CDR3 region: CASSQEWQNTEAFF. The CDR3 DNA reads as TGTGCCAGCAGCCAAGAGTGGCAGAACACTGAAGCTTTCTTT.

This clonotype came up a few times. The chain joins TRBV20-1 to TRBJ2-3; D is perhaps TRBD1 (6 bases). Trimming removed 3 bases at V and 4 bases at J, with 14 bases between. The CDR3 totals 14 residues. Germline V lookup: CDR1 DFQATT, CDR2 SNEGSKA (reference sequence). The CDR3 DNA sequence: TGCAGTGCTAGGGTAGGGGGAGTGCCAGATACGCAGTATTTT. It translates to CSARVGGVPDTQYF.

V and J are TRBV29-1 and TRBJ2-2; D remains ambiguous. Germline V gene sequence: CDR1 SQVTM, CDR2 ANQGSEA. This CDR3 contains 12 residues. Trimming stripped 4 bases from V and 5 bases from J, with 8 bases between. This CDR3 reads CSVVRWTGELFF. The CDR3 nucleotides are TGCAGCGTTGTGAGATGGACCGGGGAGCTGTTTTTT.

This clonotype was counted at least ten times. The chain carries TRBV7-8 and TRBJ2-2; possible D gene TRBD2, 5 bases. The CDR3 spans 15 residues. Germline CDR1 SGHVS, CDR2 FQNEAQ. The V and J ends lost 7 bases and 5 bases respectively, with 17 bases between them. This CDR3 is CASTREGRGTGELFF. For the CDR3, the DNA is TGTGCCAGCACGCGAGAAGGGAGAGGGACCGGGGAGCTGTTTTTT. Based on the CDR3 plus reference TRBV7-8 and TRBJ2-2, the full variable domain is GAGVSQSPRYKVAKRGQDVALRCDPISGHVSLFWYQQALGQGPEFLTYFQNEAQLDKSGLPSDRFFAERPEGSVSTLKIQRTQQEDSAVYLCASTREGRGTGELFFGEGSRLTVL.

This clonotype was seen ten or more times. The CDR3 loop is CSARGLAGGGEQYF. The CDR3 DNA is TGCAGTGCTAGAGGCCTGGCGGGAGGGGGGGAGCAGTACTTC. The V and J genes are TRBV20-1 and TRBJ2-7; 9 nucleotides line up with TRBD2. With 1 base clipped from V and 7 bases from J, the junction kept 8 bases outside the gene matches. The CDR3 is 14 residues long. The germline V gene has CDR1 DFQATT and CDR2 SNEGSKA (reference sequence).

The chain couples TRBV7-8 to TRBJ2-1, with D perhaps matching TRBD2 (6 bases). V was cut by 1 base and J by 15 bases, with 22 bases left in between. This CDR3 region has 15 residues. Looked up from germline, CDR1 is SGHVS and CDR2 is FQNEAQ. The CDR3 here is CASSLGLASAAAPFF. The CDR3, as DNA: TGTGCCAGCAGCTTAGGGCTAGCGAGCGCCGCGGCGCCGTTCTTC.

A few counts support this clonotype. This chain joins TRBV5-6 and TRBJ2-5; 10 bases agree with TRBD2. The V gene end was trimmed by 1 base and the J gene end by 2 bases; junction bases not matched to a gene: 2. CDR3 length: 15 amino acids. Germline CDR1 and CDR2: SGHDT and YYEEEE. CDR3 bases: TGTGCCAGCAGCTTGTTACTAGCGGGACAAGAGACCCAGTACTTC. Protein sequence: CASSLLLAGQETQYF.

The chain uses TRBV7-2 and TRBJ2-1; TRBD2 agrees at 12 bases. The CDR3 consists of 16 residues. Germline V gene data show CDR1 as SGHTA and CDR2 as FQGNSA. V lost 3 bases, J lost 6 bases, and 6 bases stayed unmatched. The CDR3 DNA is TGTGCCAGCAGCTTTTTGACTAGCGGGAGATCCAATGAGCAGTTCTTC. Translated, it gives CASSFLTSGRSNEQFF.

This clonotype was observed a handful of times. This chain uses TRBV30 with TRBJ2-1; 10 positions match TRBD2. Per germline, CDR1 GTSNPN and CDR2 SVGIG (reference sequence). Trimming at V came to 2 bases and at J to 10 bases, leaving 2 bases not matched to a gene. CDR3 size: 12 residues. CDR3 sequence (DNA): TGTGCCTGGAGTCTAGCGGGGGCCGAGCAGTTCTTC. Its translation: CAWSLAGAEQFF.

This clonotype was counted ten times or more. V and J are TRBV18 and TRBJ1-1; TRBD1 agrees at 7 bases. The germline CDR1 and CDR2 sequences are KGHSH and LQKENI. CDR3 size: 15 residues. The V and J ends lost 4 bases and 1 base, in that order; junction bases with no gene match: 6. CDR3 protein: CASSLRGLANTEAFF. CDR3 nucleotide sequence: TGTGCCAGCTCACTTAGGGGGCTCGCGAACACTGAAGCTTTCTTT.

This clonotype has ten or more counts. The chain uses TRBV15 and TRBJ1-6, with a possible D match to TRBD1 (6 bases). The V gene's germline CDR1 is LNHNV and CDR2 YYDKDF (reference sequence). The V end was cut by 0 bases, the J end by 10 bases, with 16 bases between. The CDR3 totals 16 residues. The CDR3 is CATSRDRQGLGSPLHF. Written as DNA, the CDR3 is TGTGCCACCAGCAGAGATCGGCAGGGGCTTGGATCACCCCTCCACTTT.

This clonotype was seen only a few times. CDR3: CASRNTGGGTNTGELFF. CDR3 DNA sequence: TGTGCCAGCAGAAATACAGGGGGCGGTACGAACACCGGGGAGCTGTTTTTT. The chain employs TRBV27 and TRBJ2-2; 9 bases align to TRBD1. The length of the CDR3 is 17 residues. Germline assignment: CDR1 MNHEY and CDR2 SMNVEV (reference sequence). V was clipped by 6 bases and J by 0 bases; unmatched bases: 8.

In this sample, this clonotype turned up once. V gene TRBV9 combines with J gene TRBJ2-1, with a tentative D call TRBD1 (5 bases). Germline V gene data show CDR1 as SGDLS and CDR2 as YYNGEE. The length of the CDR3 is 15 residues. V lost 2 bases, J lost 10 bases, and 19 bases lay in between. CDR3 sequence (DNA): TGTGCCAGCAGCGTCCTAGGGGCAAACCAATGGGAGCAGTTCTTC. Its translation is CASSVLGANQWEQFF.

This clonotype was observed a handful of times. The CDR3 nucleotides are TGTGCCAGCAGTCAGTCCGGACTAGCGGGAGGAGATACGCAGTATTTT. Translated, it gives CASSQSGLAGGDTQYF. This chain links TRBV6-1 with TRBJ2-3, with 14 bases matching TRBD2. Germline CDR1 MNHNS, CDR2 SASEGT. V lost 5 bases to trimming and J lost 5 bases; unmatched junction nucleotides: 6. This CDR3 region has 16 residues.

Turning to this clonotype: At one of its ends the junction is not consistent with the germline gene, which may arise from a read error. The chain combines TRBV7-9 with TRBJ2-7; 10 bases line up with TRBD2. CDR1 is SEHNR, CDR2 FQNEAQ, per germline (reference sequence). This CDR3 is built from 13 residues. This CDR3 reads CASSIAGGYEQYF. DNA of the CDR3: TGTGCCAGCAGCATAGCGGGAGGCTACGAGCAGTACTTC.

V gene TRBV24-1 combines with J gene TRBJ2-5, with 8 bases that match TRBD1. Losses at the gene ends were 9 bases for V and 4 bases for J; bases not matched to a gene: 9. Germline V gives CDR1 KGHDR, CDR2 SFDVKD. The CDR3 has 14 residues. In DNA, the CDR3 is TGTGCCACCTCTCCCGACAGGGGAGGAGAGACCCAGTACTTC. Translation: CATSPDRGGETQYF.

This clonotype came up many times. The chain recombines TRBV13 with TRBJ2-3; D call uncertain. Trimming removed 2 bases at V and 0 bases at J, with 9 bases between. Germline assignment: CDR1 PRHDT and CDR2 FYEKMQ (reference sequence). This CDR3 has 15 residues. For the CDR3, the DNA is TGTGCCAGCAGCTTACTGAGAAGTAGCACAGATACGCAGTATTTT. This gives the protein CASSLLRSSTDTQYF.

There are many counts of this clonotype. V and J are TRBV28 and TRBJ1-5; 12 bases match TRBD1. The CDR3 runs to 14 residues. Losses at the gene ends were 11 bases for V and 6 bases for J; bases not matched to a gene: 8. The germline V gene has CDR1 MDHEN and CDR2 SYDVKM. CDR3 coding DNA: TGTGCCTGTCGGGACAGGGGGCTGAGTCAGCCCCAGCATTTT. Protein: CACRDRGLSQPQHF.

This chain joins TRBV30 and TRBJ2-7, with TRBD2 identical over 8 bases. Germline-derived CDR1 and CDR2 are GTSNPN and SVGIG (reference sequence). Unmatched junction bases numbered 7, after V lost 3 bases and J lost 6 bases. This CDR3 is 13 amino acids long. The CDR3 spells CAWSTGLEGEQYF. The DNA of the CDR3 is TGTGCCTGGAGCACGGGACTAGAGGGCGAGCAGTACTTC.

To note about this clonotype: Germline and junction disagree at one end, which may indicate a read error. This chain joins TRBV5-4 and TRBJ2-2; 7 nucleotides match TRBD2. CDR3 length: 15 residues. Germline values: CDR1 SGHNT, CDR2 YYREEE (reference sequence). The DNA of the CDR3 is TGTGTCAGCAGCTCACTAGCGACAAACACCGGGGAGCTGTTTTTT. It yields the protein CVSSSLATNTGELFF.

This clonotype has a handful of counts. The V and J genes are TRBV12-3 or TRBV12-4 and TRBJ2-2; TRBD2 agrees at 10 bases. The CDR3 runs to 18 residues. Germline trimming cut 7 bases from V and 4 bases from J; bases unmatched to any gene: 15. The CDR3 DNA sequence: TGTGCCAGCACCTCCCTTTCCCTAGCGGGAGAGGGCACCGGGGAGCTGTTTTTT. It codes for CASTSLSLAGEGTGELFF.

V usage is TRBV9 and J usage is TRBJ2-3, with TRBD2 matching 7 bases. V was clipped by 1 base and J by 0 bases; unmatched bases: 2. The CDR3 loop spans 15 amino acids. The V gene's germline CDR1 is SGDLS and CDR2 YYNGEE. The CDR3 spells CASSVNSGSTDTQYF. For the CDR3, the DNA is TGTGCCAGCAGCGTAAATAGCGGGAGCACAGATACGCAGTATTTT.

The sample holds a few counts of this clonotype. The chain joins TRBV5-6 to TRBJ2-1; 8 bases are shared with TRBD1. Unmatched junction bases numbered 5, after V lost 1 base and J lost 8 bases. This CDR3 region has 14 residues. The germline gives CDR1 SGHDT, CDR2 YYEEEE. CDR3 protein: CASSLRQGAYEQFF. CDR3 DNA: TGTGCCAGCAGCTTGAGGCAGGGGGCCTATGAGCAGTTCTTC.

The table lists this clonotype with many counts. The rearrangement joins TRBV7-6 to TRBJ2-2, with 11 positions matching TRBD1. V dropped 5 bases and J dropped 5; count of bases not matched to a gene: 4. Germline assignment: CDR1 SGHVS and CDR2 FNYEAQ. The CDR3 runs to 15 residues. The DNA of the CDR3 is TGTGCCAGCAGCCGCGGGACAGGGGGGACCGGGGAGCTGTTTTTT. Translation: CASSRGTGGTGELFF.

This clonotype came up many times. The gene calls are TRBV20-1 and TRBJ2-1; D is possibly TRBD2 (5 bases). CDR3 length: 17 amino acids. V lost 1 base and J 8 bases, leaving 24 bases between the germline ends. CDR1 and CDR2 (germline): DFQATT, SNEGSKA (reference sequence). The CDR3: CSARAPRASKASDEQFF. In nucleotides, the CDR3 is TGCAGTGCTAGAGCTCCCCGAGCTAGCAAGGCTTCGGATGAGCAGTTCTTC.

The sample holds a few counts of this clonotype. This chain joins TRBV5-1 and TRBJ2-7, with a tentative D call TRBD1 (5 bases). V gave up 2 bases and J gave up 3 bases, with 15 bases separating them. The CDR3 runs 15 residues. The germline V gene has CDR1 SGHRS and CDR2 YFSETQ. The CDR3 bases are TGCGCCAGCAGCTTTAGGGGATCCTCAAGCTACGAGCAGTACTTC. This sequence encodes CASSFRGSSSYEQYF.

The rearrangement links TRBV5-6 to TRBJ2-7, with 11 bases fitting TRBD2. The CDR3 totals 15 residues. V trimming: 0 bases; J trimming: 7 bases; junction bases outside the gene matches: 6. Germline CDR1 reads SGHDT; CDR2 reads YYEEEE. Written as DNA, the CDR3 is TGTGCCAGCAGCTTGGCGACTAGCGGGGCGTGGGAGCAGTACTTC. The encoded protein is CASSLATSGAWEQYF.

The sample holds many counts of this clonotype. The gene calls are TRBV12-3 or TRBV12-4 and TRBJ1-1; D may be TRBD1 (6 bases). Trimming took off 3 bases at V and 0 bases at J, with 17 bases between the two ends. The CDR3 extends over 17 amino acids. Here the CDR3 DNA reads TGTGCCAGCAGTTTTAGTGGAGGGGGACGAATGAACACTGAAGCTTTCTTT. Its translation is CASSFSGGGRMNTEAFF.

This clonotype was seen only a few times. The chain employs TRBV20-1 and TRBJ2-7; TRBD2 matches 8 bases. The ends lost 5 bases at V and 4 bases at J; junction bases unmatched: 10. The germline V gene has CDR1 DFQATT and CDR2 SNEGSKA (reference sequence). The CDR3 is 14 residues long. CDR3 sequence: CSAPKLAESYEQYF. CDR3 nucleotide sequence: TGCAGTGCTCCCAAACTAGCGGAGAGTTACGAGCAGTACTTC.

This clonotype was seen a few times. The genes are TRBV5-1 and TRBJ2-7, with TRBD1 as a possible D gene (7 bases). This CDR3 is 15 amino acids long. The ends were cut back, 4 bases at V and 1 base at J, with 15 bases in the middle. Germline values: CDR1 SGHRS, CDR2 YFSETQ. In nucleotides, the CDR3 is TGCGCCAGCAGCCTCATACAGGGGACTTCCTACGAGCAGTACTTC. Translating it yields CASSLIQGTSYEQYF. The whole variable domain, remainder taken from reference TRBV5-1 and TRBJ2-7, is KAGVTQTPRYLIKTRGQQVTLSCSPISGHRSVSWYQQTPGQGLQFLFEYFSETQRNKGNFPGRFSGRQFSNSRSEMNVSTLELGDSALYLCASSLIQGTSYEQYFGPGTRLTVT.